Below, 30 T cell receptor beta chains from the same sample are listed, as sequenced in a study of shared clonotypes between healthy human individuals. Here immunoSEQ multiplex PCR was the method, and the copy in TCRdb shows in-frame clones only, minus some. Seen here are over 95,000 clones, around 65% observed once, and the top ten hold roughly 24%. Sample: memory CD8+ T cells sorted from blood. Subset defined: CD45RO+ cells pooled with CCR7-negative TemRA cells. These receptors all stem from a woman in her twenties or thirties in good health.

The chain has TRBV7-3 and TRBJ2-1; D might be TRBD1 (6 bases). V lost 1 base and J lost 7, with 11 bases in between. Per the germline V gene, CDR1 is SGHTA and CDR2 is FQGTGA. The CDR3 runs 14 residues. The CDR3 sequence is CASSLNQGSNEQFF. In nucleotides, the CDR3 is TGTGCCAGCAGCTTAAATCAGGGGAGTAATGAGCAGTTCTTC.

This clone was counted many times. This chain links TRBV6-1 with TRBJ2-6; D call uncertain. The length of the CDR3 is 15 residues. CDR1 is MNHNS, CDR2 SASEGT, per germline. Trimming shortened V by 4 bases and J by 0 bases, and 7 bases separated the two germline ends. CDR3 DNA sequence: TGTGCCAGCAGTGCCAGCTCCTCTGGGGCCAACGTCCTGACTTTC. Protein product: CASSASSSGANVLTF.

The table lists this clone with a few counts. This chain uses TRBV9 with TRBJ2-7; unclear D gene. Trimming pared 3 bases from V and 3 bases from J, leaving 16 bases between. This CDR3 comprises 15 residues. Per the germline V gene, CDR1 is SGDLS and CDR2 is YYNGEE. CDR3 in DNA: TGTGCCAGCAGCGAACATTGGCTTGGAAACTACGAGCAGTACTTC. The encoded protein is CASSEHWLGNYEQYF.

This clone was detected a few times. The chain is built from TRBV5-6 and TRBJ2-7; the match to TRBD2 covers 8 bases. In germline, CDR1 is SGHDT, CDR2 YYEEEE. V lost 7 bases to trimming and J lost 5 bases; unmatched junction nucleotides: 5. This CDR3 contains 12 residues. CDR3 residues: CASLSGSNEQYF. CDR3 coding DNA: TGTGCCAGCCTGAGCGGGAGCAACGAGCAGTACTTC.

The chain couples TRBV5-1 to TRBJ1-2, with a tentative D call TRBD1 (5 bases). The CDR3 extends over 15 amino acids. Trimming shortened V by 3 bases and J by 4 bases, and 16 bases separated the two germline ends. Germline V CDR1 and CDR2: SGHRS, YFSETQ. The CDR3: CASSWTQGRFYGYTF. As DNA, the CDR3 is TGCGCCAGCAGCTGGACCCAGGGAAGATTCTATGGCTACACCTTC. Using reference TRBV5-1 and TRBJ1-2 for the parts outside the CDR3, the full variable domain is KAGVTQTPRYLIKTRGQQVTLSCSPISGHRSVSWYQQTPGQGLQFLFEYFSETQRNKGNFPGRFSGRQFSNSRSEMNVSTLELGDSALYLCASSWTQGRFYGYTFGSGTRLTVV.

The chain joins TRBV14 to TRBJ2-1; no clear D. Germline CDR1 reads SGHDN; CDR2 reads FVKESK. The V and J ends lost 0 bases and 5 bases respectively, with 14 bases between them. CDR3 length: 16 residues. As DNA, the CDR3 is TGTGCCAGCAGCCAAGATCGTAGGCTCGGAGACAATGAGCAGTTCTTC. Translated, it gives CASSQDRRLGDNEQFF.

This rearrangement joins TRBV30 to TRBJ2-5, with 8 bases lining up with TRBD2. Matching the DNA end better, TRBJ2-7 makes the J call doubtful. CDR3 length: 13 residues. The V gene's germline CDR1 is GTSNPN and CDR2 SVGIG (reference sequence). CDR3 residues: CAWRREVFDEQYF. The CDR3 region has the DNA TGTGCCTGGAGGCGGGAGGTGTTCGACGAGCAGTACTTC.

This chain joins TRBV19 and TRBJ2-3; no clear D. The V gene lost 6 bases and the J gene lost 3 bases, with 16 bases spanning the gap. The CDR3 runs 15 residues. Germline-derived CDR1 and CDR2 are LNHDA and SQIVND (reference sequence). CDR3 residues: CASRSLEISTDTQYF. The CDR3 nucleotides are TGTGCCAGTAGATCCTTAGAGATTTCTACAGATACGCAGTATTTT.

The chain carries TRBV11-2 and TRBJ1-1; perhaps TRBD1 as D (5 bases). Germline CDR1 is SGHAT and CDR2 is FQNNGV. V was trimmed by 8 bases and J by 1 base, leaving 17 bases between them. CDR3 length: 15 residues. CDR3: CASSRRGAENTEAFF. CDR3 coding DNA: TGTGCCAGCTCCAGGCGAGGGGCGGAGAACACTGAAGCTTTCTTT.

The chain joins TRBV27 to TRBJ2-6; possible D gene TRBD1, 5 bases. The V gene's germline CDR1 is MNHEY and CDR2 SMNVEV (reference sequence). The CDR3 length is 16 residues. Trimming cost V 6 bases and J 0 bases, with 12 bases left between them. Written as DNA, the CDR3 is TGTGCCAGCAGCGCAGGGTTGCACTCTGGGGCCAACGTCCTGACTTTC. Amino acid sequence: CASSAGLHSGANVLTF.

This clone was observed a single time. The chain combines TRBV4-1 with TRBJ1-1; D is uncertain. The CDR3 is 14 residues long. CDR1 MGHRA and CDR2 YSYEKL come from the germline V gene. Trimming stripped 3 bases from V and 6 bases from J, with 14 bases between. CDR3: CASSHVPREAEAFF. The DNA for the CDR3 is TGCGCCAGCAGCCACGTTCCCCGAGAAGCTGAAGCTTTCTTT.

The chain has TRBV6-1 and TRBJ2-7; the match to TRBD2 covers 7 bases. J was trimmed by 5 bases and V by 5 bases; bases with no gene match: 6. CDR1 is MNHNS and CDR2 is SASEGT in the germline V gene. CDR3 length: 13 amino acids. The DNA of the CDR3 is TGTGCCAGCAGTTTCCGGGGAGGGGACGAGCAGTACTTC. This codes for CASSFRGGDEQYF.

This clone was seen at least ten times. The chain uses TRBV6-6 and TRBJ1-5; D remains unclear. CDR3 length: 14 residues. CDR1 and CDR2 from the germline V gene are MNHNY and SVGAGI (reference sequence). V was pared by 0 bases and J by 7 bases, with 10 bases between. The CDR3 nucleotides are TGTGCCAGCAGTTACTCGACACTTTCCCAGCCCCAGCATTTT. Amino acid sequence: CASSYSTLSQPQHF.

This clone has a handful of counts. CDR3 DNA sequence: TGTGCCACCAGCAGAGTCTTACAGAACACTGAAGCTTTCTTT. It is translated as CATSRVLQNTEAFF. V is TRBV15 and J is TRBJ1-1; no clear D gene. V gave up 1 base and J gave up 1 base, with 7 bases separating them. Looked up from germline, CDR1 is LNHNV and CDR2 is YYDKDF (reference sequence). CDR3 length: 14 amino acids. The full variable domain, in which reference TRBV15 and TRBJ1-1 provide the parts outside the CDR3, is DAMVIQNPRYQVTQFGKPVTLSCSQTLNHNVMYWYQQKSSQAPKLLFHYYDKDFNNEADTPDNFQSRRPNTSFCFLDIRSPGLGDTAMYLCATSRVLQNTEAFFGQGTRLTVV.

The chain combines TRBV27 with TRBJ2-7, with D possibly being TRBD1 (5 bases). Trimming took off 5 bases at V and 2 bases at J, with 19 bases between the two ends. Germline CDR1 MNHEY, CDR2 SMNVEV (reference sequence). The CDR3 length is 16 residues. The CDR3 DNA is TGTGCCAGCAGTCCCCTCTTACAGGTGTCAGCCTACGAGCAGTACTTC. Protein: CASSPLLQVSAYEQYF.

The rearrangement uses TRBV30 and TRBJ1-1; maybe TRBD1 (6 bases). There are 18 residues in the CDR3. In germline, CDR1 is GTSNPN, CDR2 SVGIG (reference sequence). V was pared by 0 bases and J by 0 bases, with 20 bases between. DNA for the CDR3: TGTGCCTGGAGTGTACCATGGACAGACCCTTTAATGAACACTGAAGCTTTCTTT. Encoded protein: CAWSVPWTDPLMNTEAFF.

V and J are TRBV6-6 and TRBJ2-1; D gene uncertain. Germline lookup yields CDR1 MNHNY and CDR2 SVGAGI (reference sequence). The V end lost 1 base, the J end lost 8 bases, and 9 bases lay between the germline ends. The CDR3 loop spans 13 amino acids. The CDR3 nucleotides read TGTGCCAGCAGTTACTTGGACGGAGATGAGCAGTTCTTC. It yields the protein CASSYLDGDEQFF.

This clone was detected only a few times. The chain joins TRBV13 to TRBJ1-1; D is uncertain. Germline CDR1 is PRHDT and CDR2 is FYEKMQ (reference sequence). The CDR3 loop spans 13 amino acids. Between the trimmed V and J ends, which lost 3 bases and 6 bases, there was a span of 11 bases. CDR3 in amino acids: CASSLNSLAEAFF. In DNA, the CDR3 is TGTGCCAGCAGCTTGAACAGTCTCGCTGAAGCTTTCTTT.

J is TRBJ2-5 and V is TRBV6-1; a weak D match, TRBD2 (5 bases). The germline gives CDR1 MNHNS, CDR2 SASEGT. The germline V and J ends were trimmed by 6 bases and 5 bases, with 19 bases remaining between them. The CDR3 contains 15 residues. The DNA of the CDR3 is TGTGCCAGCAGGACCTTATTTGAGGGAATCGAGACCCAGTACTTC. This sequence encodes CASRTLFEGIETQYF.

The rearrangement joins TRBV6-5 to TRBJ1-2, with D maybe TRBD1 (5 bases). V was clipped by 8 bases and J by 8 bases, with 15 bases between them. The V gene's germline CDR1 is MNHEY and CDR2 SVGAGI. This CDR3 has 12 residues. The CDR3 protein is CASAGGYIGYTF. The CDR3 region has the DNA TGTGCCAGCGCGGGGGGATATATAGGCTACACCTTC.

The CDR3 region is CASSDGDRETGELFF. The CDR3 DNA follows: TGTGCCAGCAGTGATGGAGACAGGGAGACCGGGGAGCTGTTTTTT. V gene TRBV6-4 combines with J gene TRBJ2-2, with TRBD1 matching over 7 bases. V lost 3 bases to trimming and J lost 5 bases; unmatched junction nucleotides: 6. The CDR3 covers 15 residues. CDR1 and CDR2 from the germline V gene are MRHNA and SNTAGT.

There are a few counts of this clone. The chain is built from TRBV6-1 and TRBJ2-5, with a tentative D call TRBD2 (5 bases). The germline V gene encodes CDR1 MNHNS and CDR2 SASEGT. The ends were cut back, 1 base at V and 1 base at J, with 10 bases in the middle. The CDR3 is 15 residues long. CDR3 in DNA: TGTGCCAGCAGTGAAGTTCGGGGAACCCAAGAGACCCAGTACTTC. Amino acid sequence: CASSEVRGTQETQYF.

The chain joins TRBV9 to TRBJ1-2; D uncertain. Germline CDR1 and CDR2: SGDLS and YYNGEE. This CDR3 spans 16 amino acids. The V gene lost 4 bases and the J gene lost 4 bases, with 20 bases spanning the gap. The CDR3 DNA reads TGTGCCAGCAGCCTTCCTCTCGGGCCGAAGAGCTATGGCTACACCTTC. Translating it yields CASSLPLGPKSYGYTF.

This chain's CDR3 is CASSYADTQYF. DNA for the CDR3: TGTGCCAGCTCATACGCGGATACGCAGTATTTT. This chain uses TRBV2 with TRBJ2-3; no clear D. The germline gives CDR1 SNHLY, CDR2 FYNNEI. The V end lost 8 bases, the J end lost 6 bases, and 9 bases lay between the germline ends. The CDR3 is 11 amino acids.

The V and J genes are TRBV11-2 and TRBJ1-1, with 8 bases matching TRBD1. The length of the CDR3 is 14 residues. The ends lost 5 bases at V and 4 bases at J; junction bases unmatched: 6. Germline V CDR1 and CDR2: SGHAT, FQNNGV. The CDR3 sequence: CASSAQGAVTEAFF. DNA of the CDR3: TGTGCCAGCAGCGCGCAGGGGGCTGTCACTGAAGCTTTCTTT.

The CDR3 loop reads CASRPPFLGPVAKNIQYF. The CDR3 DNA reads TGTGCCAGCAGACCGCCTTTTTTGGGGCCGGTAGCCAAAAACATTCAGTACTTC. J is TRBJ2-4 and V is TRBV28; possibly TRBD1 for D (5 bases). Trimming shortened V by 6 bases and J by 0 bases, and 21 bases separated the two germline ends. Germline CDR1 and CDR2: MDHEN and SYDVKM. The CDR3 loop spans 18 amino acids.

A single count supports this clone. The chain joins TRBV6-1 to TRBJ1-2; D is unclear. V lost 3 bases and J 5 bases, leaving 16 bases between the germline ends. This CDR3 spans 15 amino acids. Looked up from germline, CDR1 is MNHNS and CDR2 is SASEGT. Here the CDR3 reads CASSDKWGYGYGYTF. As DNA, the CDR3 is TGTGCCAGCAGTGATAAGTGGGGTTACGGGTATGGCTACACCTTC.

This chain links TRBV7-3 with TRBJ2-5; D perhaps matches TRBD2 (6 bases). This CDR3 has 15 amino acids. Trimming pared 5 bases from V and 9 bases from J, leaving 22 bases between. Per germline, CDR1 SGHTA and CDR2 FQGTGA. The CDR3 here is CASSAQPSDIHPQYF. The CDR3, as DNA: TGTGCCAGCAGCGCCCAGCCTAGCGACATCCACCCCCAGTACTTC.

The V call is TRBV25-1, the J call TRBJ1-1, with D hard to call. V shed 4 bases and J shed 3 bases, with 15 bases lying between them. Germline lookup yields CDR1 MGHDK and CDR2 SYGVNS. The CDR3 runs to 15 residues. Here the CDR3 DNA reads TGTGCCAGCAGTGTCCACGGACGGAAGTACACTGAAGCTTTCTTT. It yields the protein CASSVHGRKYTEAFF.

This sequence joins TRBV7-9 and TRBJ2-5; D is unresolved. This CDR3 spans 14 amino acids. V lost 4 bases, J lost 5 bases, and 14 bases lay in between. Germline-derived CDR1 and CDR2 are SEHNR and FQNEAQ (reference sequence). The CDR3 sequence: CASSSRPYKETQYF. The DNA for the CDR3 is TGTGCCAGCAGCTCGCGACCCTACAAGGAGACCCAGTACTTC.